A selection of T cell receptor beta chains follows, all from one sample in a study of blood T cell repertoires in COVID-19. Clones were sequenced by immunoSEQ multiplex PCR, and TCRdb holds only the in-frame ones, with some missing. Found here are about 26,000 clones, 66% of them singletons; the top ten hold more than 7%. Input material: peripheral blood. Every receptor here comes from a man in his fifties or sixties with active or convalescent COVID-19. CDR3s include the opening cysteine and the closing phenylalanine or tryptophan. D genes are given only for firm matches. Some rows have no size entry. The others give once, few or many, or a class for an expanded clone.

>TRBD1|TRBV9|NA|TRBJ1-1
CASSQGTGFSGTEAFF
TGTGCCAGCTCCCAGGGGACAGGGTTTTCGGGCACTGAAGCTTTCTTT
>NA|TRBV7-9|NA|TRBJ2-7
CASSSSGWYEQYF
TGTGCCAGCAGCTCAAGCGGGTGGTACGAGCAGTACTTC
>TRBD1|TRBV5-1|few|TRBJ2-4
CASSLDRGNIQYF
TGCGCCAGCAGCTTGGACAGGGGAAACATTCAGTACTTC
>TRBD1|TRBV6-5|NA|TRBJ1-5
CASSKTGVRNQPQHF
TGTGCCAGCAGTAAAACAGGGGTTCGCAATCAGCCCCAGCATTTT
>TRBD1|TRBV10-1|few|TRBJ2-3
CATKDRNTDTQYF
TGCGCCACCAAGGACAGGAACACAGATACGCAGTATTTT
>NA|TRBV7-9|NA|TRBJ2-7
CASSPRDKQAYEQYF
TGTGCCAGCAGCCCCCGGGACAAACAAGCCTACGAGCAGTACTTC
>TRBD1|TRBV9|few|TRBJ1-2
CASSVDLGGAGYTF
TGTGCCAGCAGCGTAGATTTAGGGGGCGCGGGCTACACCTTC
>NA|TRBV11-2|NA|TRBJ2-1
CASSLRASEYNEQFF
TGTGCCAGCAGCTTAAGGGCTAGCGAGTACAATGAGCAGTTCTTC
>NA|TRBV12-3/TRBV12-4|NA|TRBJ1-2
CASSLRGGYTF
TGTGCCAGCAGTTTAAGAGGTGGCTACACCTTC
>NA|TRBV5-4|NA|TRBJ1-1
CASSFDRLNTEAFF
TGTGCCAGCAGCTTCGACAGGTTGAACACTGAAGCTTTCTTT
>NA|TRBV9|NA|TRBJ1-5
CASSAQGYNQPQHF
TGTGCCAGCAGCGCACAGGGCTATAATCAGCCCCAGCATTTT
>NA|TRBV2|NA|TRBJ1-5
CASPVSGNQPQHF
TGTGCCAGTCCGGTGTCTGGCAATCAGCCCCAGCATTTT
>NA|TRBV5-1|NA|TRBJ1-3
CASSLAPPALGTGNTIYF
TGCGCCAGCAGCTTGGCCCCCCCGGCTCTGGGCACTGGAAACACCATATATTTT
>NA|TRBV6-5|NA|TRBJ1-1
CASSYDRRNTEAFF
TGTGCCAGCAGTTATGACAGGAGGAACACTGAAGCTTTCTTT
>TRBD2|TRBV7-9|few|TRBJ2-1
CASSPHGGGGYNEQFF
TGTGCCAGCAGCCCACACGGGGGCGGGGGGTACAATGAGCAGTTCTTC
>TRBD1|TRBV28|NA|TRBJ1-1
CASSLTGAATEAFF
TGTGCCAGCAGCCTAACAGGGGCGGCCACTGAAGCTTTCTTT
>NA|TRBV11-2|NA|TRBJ1-2
CASSLDLWGSSYGYTF
TGTGCCAGCAGCTTAGATCTTTGGGGCTCGAGCTATGGCTACACCTTC
>TRBD1|TRBV6-1|few|TRBJ1-2
CASSEGGTGNTF
TGTGCCAGCAGTGAGGGTGGGACAGGGAACACCTTC
>NA|TRBV7-3|NA|TRBJ1-1
CASSLTGNTEAFF
TGTGCCAGCAGCCTGACAGGGAACACTGAAGCTTTCTTT
>NA|TRBV30|NA|TRBJ2-6
CAWSAPYRSGANVLTF
TGTGCCTGGAGTGCCCCTTACAGGTCTGGGGCCAACGTCCTGACTTTC
>NA|TRBV7-8|NA|TRBJ2-7
CASSPRLVGSYEQYF
TGTGCCAGCAGCCCCCGACTAGTAGGGTCCTACGAGCAGTACTTC
>NA|TRBV2|once|TRBJ2-2
CASTHRDIAGELFF
TGTGCCAGCACCCACCGGGACATCGCCGGGGAGCTGTTTTTT
>TRBD2|TRBV27|NA|TRBJ2-5
CASRIGLAGGPETQYF
TGTGCCAGCAGGATAGGGTTAGCGGGAGGGCCAGAGACCCAGTACTTC
>TRBD1|TRBV3-1/TRBV3-2|NA|TRBJ1-5
CASSQDAGGGAGNQPQHF
TGTGCCAGCAGCCAAGATGCAGGGGGCGGCGCGGGCAATCAGCCCCAGCATTTT
>NA|TRBV9|NA|TRBJ1-5
CASSPTGLGQPQHF
TGTGCCAGCAGCCCAACAGGGTTGGGCCAGCCCCAGCATTTT
>NA|TRBV11-2|NA|TRBJ1-1
CASSLQVGTEAFF
TGTGCCAGCAGCTTACAGGTGGGCACTGAAGCTTTCTTT
>TRBD2|TRBV2|NA|TRBJ2-1
CATRVGLAARVSSYNEQFF
TGTGCCACCAGAGTTGGACTAGCGGCCCGTGTGAGCTCCTACAATGAGCAGTTCTTC
>TRBD2|TRBV30|NA|TRBJ2-7
CAWRLAGTYEQYF
TGTGCCTGGCGACTAGCGGGAACCTACGAGCAGTACTTC
>TRBD1|TRBV6-1|NA|TRBJ2-6
CASTKAGGPGANVLTF
TGTGCCAGCACTAAAGCAGGGGGCCCTGGGGCCAACGTCCTGACTTTC
>NA|TRBV7-8|few|TRBJ1-1
CASSWERTEAFF
TGTGCCAGCAGCTGGGAGCGCACTGAAGCTTTCTTT
>NA|TRBV27|NA|TRBJ1-2
CASSRQANYGYTF
TGTGCCAGCAGCCGACAGGCCAACTATGGCTACACCTTC
>NA|TRBV3-1/TRBV3-2|NA|TRBJ2-2
CASSPPSAGTNTGELFF
TGTGCCAGCAGCCCCCCCAGTGCGGGAACGAACACCGGGGAGCTGTTTTTT
>TRBD1|TRBV3-1/TRBV3-2|NA|TRBJ1-1
CASSLRRGRLSAGHHF
TGTGCCAGCAGCCTTCGAAGGGGGCGCCTCTCGGCCGGCCATCACTTT
>TRBD1|TRBV25-1|NA|TRBJ2-1
CASSSPGTGPYNEQFF
TGTGCCAGCAGTTCCCCTGGGACAGGGCCCTACAATGAGCAGTTCTTC
>TRBD2|TRBV11-2|NA|TRBJ2-1
CASITSGASYNEQFF
TGTGCCAGCATCACGAGCGGGGCCTCCTACAATGAGCAGTTCTTC
>NA|TRBV2|once|TRBJ2-7
CATIQEPTYEQYF
TGTGCCACCATACAGGAACCTACCTACGAGCAGTACTTC
>NA|TRBV12-3/TRBV12-4|NA|TRBJ2-3
CASSLSYPDTQYF
TGTGCCAGCAGTCTATCATACCCAGATACGCAGTATTTT
>TRBD1|TRBV6-1|NA|TRBJ1-5
CASSATRGQGGQPQHF
TGTGCCAGCAGTGCCACCCGCGGCCAGGGGGGTCAGCCCCAGCATTTT
>TRBD1|TRBV14|NA|TRBJ1-1
CASSPGTGYTEAFF
TGTGCCAGCAGTCCGGGGACAGGGTACACTGAAGCTTTCTTT
>TRBD1|TRBV15|NA|TRBJ2-5
CATSRDRGQETQYF
TGTGCCACCAGCAGGGACAGGGGGCAAGAGACCCAGTACTTC
>TRBD2|TRBV3-1/TRBV3-2|once|TRBJ2-3
CASSLRTSGGYVTDTQYF
TGTGCCAGCAGCCTTCGGACTAGCGGGGGATATGTCACAGATACGCAGTATTTT
>TRBD2|TRBV27|NA|TRBJ2-5
CASSRGVAGRQETQYF
TGTGCCAGCAGCCGAGGAGTAGCGGGACGGCAAGAGACCCAGTACTTC
>TRBD1|TRBV9|NA|TRBJ2-2
CASSATGGADGELFF
TGTGCCAGCAGCGCGACAGGGGGCGCGGACGGGGAGCTGTTTTTT
>NA|TRBV7-2|NA|TRBJ1-2
CASSLRVERLYGYTF
TGTGCCAGCAGCTTACGGGTCGAACGCCTCTATGGCTACACCTTC
>TRBD1|TRBV6-1|NA|TRBJ1-2
CASSGLRDSGVYGYTF
TGTGCCAGCAGTGGCTTGCGGGACAGTGGGGTCTATGGCTACACCTTC
>TRBD2|TRBV2|few|TRBJ2-2
CASRPTSGRASGELFF
TGTGCCAGCAGGCCGACTAGCGGGAGGGCCTCCGGGGAGCTGTTTTTT
>TRBD1|TRBV4-2|medium-sized|TRBJ1-2
CASSQRGTGASRYGYTF
TGTGCCAGCAGCCAACGGGGGACAGGGGCGTCAAGGTATGGCTACACCTTC
>TRBD1|TRBV4-1|few|TRBJ2-7
CASSFRDSVYEQYF
TGCGCCAGCAGCTTCCGGGACAGTGTCTACGAGCAGTACTTC
>NA|TRBV6-4|NA|TRBJ1-3
CPRGSGNTIYF
TGTCCTAGGGGCTCTGGAAACACCATATATTTT
>NA|TRBV21-1|NA|TRBJ2-3
CASSKGYRTNTDTQYF
TGTGCCAGCAGCAAAGGGTACAGGACAAACACAGATACGCAGTATTTT
>TRBD2|TRBV4-2|NA|TRBJ2-7
CASSQDLGTSGHEQYF
TGTGCCAGCAGCCAAGATCTAGGGACTAGCGGTCACGAGCAGTACTTC
>NA|TRBV5-6|NA|TRBJ2-7
CARSLAGGAGTYRGYEQYF
TGCGCCCGCAGCTTGGCGGGGGGCGCCGGGACTTACAGGGGGTACGAGCAGTACTTC
>TRBD1|TRBV27|few|TRBJ1-2
CASSFTGDYGYTF
TGTGCCAGCAGTTTCACAGGGGACTATGGCTACACCTTC
>NA|TRBV29-1|once|TRBJ2-7
CSVTIPWGVGYEQYF
TGCAGCGTTACGATACCCTGGGGGGTCGGGTACGAGCAGTACTTC